Listed here is a single TCR beta chain. As yet, its antigen is unknown. The entry originates in a study of graft-versus-host responses after intestinal transplantation. The table came from immunoSEQ multiplex PCR; TCRdb's copy has only in-frame clones and leaves some out. The table shows around 88,000 clones, with 80% to 85% occurring only once. This CDR3 spans 11 amino acids. The germline CDR1 and CDR2 sequences are MDHEN and SYDVKM. V lost 3 bases and J lost 8, with 7 bases in between. The specimen comprised unstimulated CD8+ T cells sorted from spleen or lymph node cells, sampled before intestinal transplant. The clonotype comes from a human donor who received an intestinal transplant. This chain uses TRBV28 with TRBJ1-2; no definite D call. The CDR3 DNA reads TGTGCCAGCAGTTTTTGGTTGGGCTACACCTTC. Protein product: CASSFWLGYTF.